The 28 T cell receptor beta chains given below trace back to one sample, sequenced in a study of T cells in narcolepsy. Method: immunoSEQ multiplex PCR; TCRdb's copy keeps in-frame clones and lacks some. Of fewer than 25,000 clones listed, about 81% are singletons. Sequencing input: memory (CD45RA-) CD4+ T cells from blood. Receptors originate from a human donor in good health.

The CDR3 protein is CASSLNIEKGYTF. Written as DNA, the CDR3 is TGTGCCAGCAGCTTGAATATAGAAAAGGGCTACACCTTC. This chain joins TRBV7-9 and TRBJ1-2; no reliable D call. V was shortened by 3 bases and J by 8 bases, with 13 bases between the two germline ends. The CDR3 consists of 13 residues. Germline CDR1 and CDR2: SEHNR and FQNEAQ (reference sequence). Full variable domain (outside the CDR3, taken from reference TRBV7-9 and TRBJ1-2): DTGVSQNPRHKITKRGQNVTFRCDPISEHNRLYWYRQTLGQGPEFLTYFQNEAQLEKSRLLSDRFSAERPKGSFSTLEIQRTEQGDSAMYLCASSLNIEKGYTFGSGTRLTVV.

J is TRBJ1-5 and V is TRBV4-2; D remains unclear. This CDR3 has 13 amino acids. The germline CDR1 and CDR2 sequences are LGHNA and YNFKEQ. V lost 0 bases to trimming and J lost 5 bases, with 5 bases between them. As DNA, the CDR3 is TGTGCCAGCAGCCAAGAGCCCGATCAGCCCCAGCATTTT. Translated: CASSQEPDQPQHF.

This chain joins TRBV6-1 and TRBJ1-5; 9 nucleotides agree with TRBD1. The CDR3 covers 15 residues. V shed 7 bases and J 5 bases; nucleotides not matched to a gene: 9. Germline assignment: CDR1 MNHNS and CDR2 SASEGT. The CDR3 spells CASIGTGFRDQPQHF. The CDR3, as DNA: TGTGCCAGCATCGGGACAGGGTTTCGTGATCAGCCCCAGCATTTT.

The chain joins TRBV19 to TRBJ2-5; perhaps D is TRBD1 or TRBD2 (6 bases each). CDR1 LNHDA and CDR2 SQIVND come from the germline V gene (reference sequence). This CDR3 spans 15 amino acids. V lost 5 bases and J 4 bases, leaving 17 bases between the germline ends. In nucleotides, the CDR3 is TGTGCCAGTAGTCCCCGGGGGCAGGTGGGAGAGACCCAGTACTTC. It encodes CASSPRGQVGETQYF.

The chain joins TRBV7-2 to TRBJ1-6; D may be TRBD1 (6 bases). The CDR3 covers 16 residues. The V end lost 5 bases, the J end lost 8 bases, and 19 bases lay between the germline ends. Germline CDR1 and CDR2: SGHTA and FQGNSA. The CDR3 loop is CASSTPWGLGHSPLHF. The CDR3 nucleotides are TGTGCCAGCAGCACCCCCTGGGGGCTAGGGCATTCACCCCTCCACTTT.

This chain joins TRBV5-1 and TRBJ2-3, with unresolved D. The CDR3 is 14 residues long. Trimming took off 0 bases at V and 2 bases at J, with 7 bases between the two ends. From germline, CDR1 is SGHRS and CDR2 YFSETQ. CDR3 bases: TGCGCCAGCAGCTTGGGCGGTCTCACAGATACGCAGTATTTT. It codes for CASSLGGLTDTQYF. Supplemented by reference TRBV5-1 and TRBJ2-3, the full variable domain reads KAGVTQTPRYLIKTRGQQVTLSCSPISGHRSVSWYQQTPGQGLQFLFEYFSETQRNKGNFPGRFSGRQFSNSRSEMNVSTLELGDSALYLCASSLGGLTDTQYFGPGTRLTVL.

The V call is TRBV10-3, the J call TRBJ2-1; 7 nucleotides align to TRBD1. The CDR3 extends over 13 amino acids. Per germline, CDR1 ENHRY and CDR2 SYGVKD. V shed 6 bases, J shed 8 bases, and the junction held 7 bases outside the gene matches. The CDR3 loop reads CAIRGTAIDEQFF. DNA of the CDR3: TGTGCCATCAGGGGGACAGCCATCGATGAGCAGTTCTTC.

This clone was counted a single time. This chain uses TRBV10-3 with TRBJ2-2; 8 bases line up with TRBD1. With 6 bases clipped from V and 2 bases from J, the junction kept 5 bases outside the gene matches. The CDR3 runs to 15 residues. Germline V CDR1 and CDR2: ENHRY, SYGVKD. CDR3 region: CAIRAGGGNTGELFF. In DNA form, the CDR3 reads TGTGCCATCAGGGCAGGGGGCGGAAACACCGGGGAGCTGTTTTTT.

The chain links TRBV4-3 to TRBJ2-7, with D perhaps TRBD1 (5 bases). The CDR3 spans 14 residues. The V and J ends lost 0 bases and 3 bases respectively, with 9 bases between them. Germline loops: CDR1 LGHNA, CDR2 YSLEER. This chain's CDR3 is CASSQEFRDYEQYF. CDR3 sequence (DNA): TGCGCCAGCAGCCAAGAATTCAGGGACTACGAGCAGTACTTC.

The chain carries TRBV10-3 and TRBJ2-1; D gene ambiguous. CDR3 length: 12 residues. V lost 6 bases and J 7 bases, leaving 10 bases between the germline ends. Germline-derived CDR1 and CDR2 are ENHRY and SYGVKD. CDR3 amino acids: CAIRDTSNEQFF. CDR3 bases: TGTGCCATCAGGGATACCTCGAATGAGCAGTTCTTC.

This chain uses TRBV5-6 with TRBJ1-2; a weak D match, TRBD1 (5 bases). CDR1 and CDR2 from the germline V gene are SGHDT and YYEEEE. The CDR3 is 12 residues long. Trimming shortened V by 0 bases and J by 5 bases, and 5 bases separated the two germline ends. In nucleotides, the CDR3 is TGTGCCAGCAGCTTGGGGGGGTATGGCTACACCTTC. Its translation is CASSLGGYGYTF.

The J gene is TRBJ2-2, the V gene TRBV11-3; perhaps TRBD1 as D (5 bases). The CDR3 runs to 15 residues. The V and J ends lost 4 bases and 1 base respectively, with 10 bases between them. Looked up from germline, CDR1 is SGHNT and CDR2 is YENEEA. This CDR3 is CASSSRQGNTGELFF. Written as DNA, the CDR3 is TGTGCCAGCAGCTCCCGGCAGGGGAACACCGGGGAGCTGTTTTTT.

V is TRBV7-2 and J is TRBJ2-2, with 11 bases identical to TRBD2. The CDR3 length is 16 residues. Germline V gives CDR1 SGHTA, CDR2 FQGNSA. The J segment lost 4 bases and the V segment lost 5 bases, leaving 6 bases of the junction unmatched. CDR3 amino acids: CASSLTSGGSTGELFF. The CDR3 nucleotides are TGTGCCAGCAGCCTCACTAGCGGGGGCTCCACCGGGGAGCTGTTTTTT.

The chain recombines TRBV2 with TRBJ1-2; no clear D. Trimming removed 5 bases from V and 9 bases from J, with 13 bases in between. The CDR3 spans 12 residues. CDR1 and CDR2 (germline): SNHLY, FYNNEI. The CDR3 sequence: CASSNIGSRYTF. The CDR3 coding sequence is TGTGCCAGCAGTAATATAGGGAGTCGCTACACCTTC.

This clone has a single count. The chain employs TRBV7-8 and TRBJ1-5, with TRBD1 matching 8 bases. Trimming removed 5 bases from V and 7 bases from J; junction bases left unmatched: 4. In germline, CDR1 is SGHVS, CDR2 FQNEAQ. The CDR3 extends over 13 amino acids. The CDR3 loop is CASSLDRAQPQHF. In DNA form, the CDR3 reads TGTGCCAGCAGCCTGGACAGGGCCCAGCCCCAGCATTTT.

The chain uses TRBV9 and TRBJ2-5; 10 positions agree with TRBD1. V shed 0 bases, J shed 14 bases, and the junction held 7 bases outside the gene matches. The CDR3 is made up of 13 amino acids. CDR1 is SGDLS and CDR2 is YYNGEE in the germline V gene. In DNA, the CDR3 is TGTGCCAGCAGCGTAGCTCTAGGACAGGGGGTTTACTTC. Its protein is CASSVALGQGVYF.

This chain joins TRBV5-6 and TRBJ2-1, with 16 positions matching TRBD2. Germline V gives CDR1 SGHDT, CDR2 YYEEEE. The CDR3 spans 19 residues. Germline trimming cut 4 bases from V and 2 bases from J; bases unmatched to any gene: 9. The CDR3 region is CASSPPGLAGGVPYNEQFF. The CDR3 coding sequence is TGTGCCAGCAGCCCACCGGGACTAGCGGGGGGGGTCCCCTACAATGAGCAGTTCTTC.

V is TRBV4-1 and J is TRBJ1-1; perhaps TRBD1 as D (5 bases). CDR1 is MGHRA, CDR2 YSYEKL, per germline. Trimming removed 6 bases at V and 1 base at J, with 12 bases between. The CDR3 sequence is 14 residues long. The CDR3 DNA reads TGCGCCAGCAGGGGGGTGCTTCGGAACACTGAAGCTTTCTTT. Residues: CASRGVLRNTEAFF.

This clone has a handful of counts. The V gene is TRBV10-1, the J gene TRBJ2-3, with a tentative D call TRBD1 (5 bases). This CDR3 region has 15 residues. Looked up from germline, CDR1 is WNHNN and CDR2 is SYGVQD (reference sequence). Trimming took off 2 bases at V and 1 base at J, with 10 bases between the two ends. The CDR3 nucleotides are TGCGCCAGCAGTGAGGGGGCCAGCCGCACAGATACGCAGTATTTT. As protein: CASSEGASRTDTQYF.

Comments on this clone: This sample also contains other DNA sequences that code for the same CDR3. The rearrangement uses TRBV4-2 and TRBJ1-2, with TRBD1 matching 9 bases. With V trimmed by 3 bases and J by 8 bases, 13 bases remained unmatched. The CDR3 has 16 amino acids. The germline gives CDR1 LGHNA, CDR2 YNFKEQ. DNA for the CDR3: TGTGCCAGCAGCCAGACAGGGGGGCAGGGTTTATGGGGCTACACCTTC. It translates to CASSQTGGQGLWGYTF.

This sequence joins TRBV25-1 and TRBJ1-2; D perhaps matches TRBD1 (5 bases). CDR1 MGHDK and CDR2 SYGVNS come from the germline V gene. This CDR3 region has 14 residues. V shed 6 bases and J shed 0 bases, with 11 bases lying between them. CDR3 loop: CASSGAPPNYGYTF. CDR3 in DNA: TGTGCCAGCAGCGGGGCCCCCCCTAACTATGGCTACACCTTC.

This chain connects TRBV10-3 to TRBJ2-7; D is unclear. This CDR3 spans 12 amino acids. The germline gives CDR1 ENHRY, CDR2 SYGVKD. With 6 bases removed from V and 2 bases from J, the gap between germline ends came to 8 bases. The CDR3 reads CAISDQAYEQYF. DNA for the CDR3: TGTGCCATCAGCGACCAGGCCTACGAGCAGTACTTC.

The rearrangement uses TRBV5-4 and TRBJ2-5, with 9 nucleotides matching TRBD2. This CDR3 is 13 amino acids long. The trim removed 5 bases at V and 5 bases at J, leaving 4 bases unmatched. CDR1 is SGHNT, CDR2 YYREEE, per germline (reference sequence). In nucleotides, the CDR3 is TGTGCCAGCAGTAGCGGGGGCCCGGAGACCCAGTACTTC. Amino acid sequence: CASSSGGPETQYF.

The chain carries TRBV7-8 and TRBJ2-1, with TRBD1 as a possible D gene (6 bases). Trimming cost V 5 bases and J 6 bases, with 14 bases left between them. The CDR3 spans 14 residues. Germline V gene data show CDR1 as SGHVS and CDR2 as FQNEAQ. The CDR3 here is CASSPLTGSNEQFF. For the CDR3, the DNA is TGTGCCAGCAGCCCGCTAACAGGGAGCAATGAGCAGTTCTTC. Variable domain in full (rest from reference TRBV7-8 and TRBJ2-1): GAGVSQSPRYKVAKRGQDVALRCDPISGHVSLFWYQQALGQGPEFLTYFQNEAQLDKSGLPSDRFFAERPEGSVSTLKIQRTQQEDSAVYLCASSPLTGSNEQFFGPGTRLTVL.

The rearrangement joins TRBV4-1 to TRBJ1-4; D may be TRBD1 (5 bases). There are 14 residues in the CDR3. Trimming removed 4 bases at V and 9 bases at J, with 15 bases between. Per germline, CDR1 MGHRA and CDR2 YSYEKL. This CDR3 is CASSPDRDIKKLFF. The CDR3 DNA sequence: TGCGCCAGCAGCCCAGACAGAGACATTAAAAAACTGTTTTTT.

This clone was counted a few times. The rearrangement uses TRBV6-1 and TRBJ1-2; D call uncertain. The CDR3 sequence is 10 residues long. Between the trimmed V and J ends, which lost 10 bases and 2 bases, there was a span of 5 bases. The germline gives CDR1 MNHNS, CDR2 SASEGT. The CDR3 DNA sequence: TGTGCCACTGAGAACTATGGCTACACCTTC. It encodes CATENYGYTF.

This rearrangement joins TRBV6-6 to TRBJ1-5; tentative D call: TRBD1 (6 bases). Germline loops: CDR1 MNHNY, CDR2 SVGAGI (reference sequence). With 6 bases removed from V and 9 bases from J, the gap between germline ends came to 24 bases. This CDR3 is built from 16 residues. For the CDR3, the DNA is TGTGCCAGCAGACCTAGAGGGGGAAGGCCCTCGGTGCCCCAGCATTTT. Translating it yields CASRPRGGRPSVPQHF.

J is TRBJ2-2 and V is TRBV29-1; 9 nucleotides agree with TRBD2. Trimming removed 4 bases from V and 4 bases from J; junction bases left unmatched: 13. There are 17 residues in the CDR3. The germline gives CDR1 SQVTM, CDR2 ANQGSEA. The CDR3 region has the DNA TGCAGCGTTGTCGGCGGGGGGGCTACGGTTCGCACCGGGGAGCTGTTTTTT. It yields the protein CSVVGGGATVRTGELFF.